This entry lists 16 T cell receptor beta chains sequenced from one sample in a study of cytomegalovirus exposure and HLA in healthy donors. Sequencing used immunoSEQ multiplex PCR; TCRdb keeps in-frame clones, though not all of them. The sample lists 80,000 to 100,000 clones, about 90% occurring once. Sample: PBMCs. These receptors came from a man younger than 30 in good health and CMV-seropositive.

The genes are TRBV5-4 and TRBJ2-7, with 9 bases fitting TRBD1. Germline V gene sequence: CDR1 SGHNT, CDR2 YYREEE (reference sequence). This CDR3 region has 14 residues. V lost 1 base and J lost 6; bases outside the gene matches: 5. The CDR3 region is CASSLPGDRAEQYF. CDR3 DNA sequence: TGTGCCAGCAGCTTGCCCGGGGACAGGGCCGAGCAGTACTTC.

The chain carries TRBV6-5 and TRBJ2-5, with unresolved D. The CDR3 has 13 residues. Germline CDR1 MNHEY, CDR2 SVGAGI. Trimming stripped 0 bases from V and 4 bases from J, with 6 bases between. In DNA form, the CDR3 reads TGTGCCAGCAGTTACTCCGGCGGAGAGACCCAGTACTTC. It encodes CASSYSGGETQYF.

Of note for this clone: This could be a read error, since a much larger clone is one nucleotide away. The chain couples TRBV4-1 to TRBJ1-4, with a weak D call TRBD1 (5 bases). Germline CDR1 reads MGHRA; CDR2 reads YSYEKL. This CDR3 has 14 residues. V gave up 1 base and J gave up 3 bases, with 6 bases separating them. CDR3 bases: TGCGCCAGCAGCCAAGTCAGGGCTAATGAAAAACTGTTTTTT. As protein: CASSQVRANEKLFF.

In nucleotides, the CDR3 is TGCGCCAGCAGTGACTCTAGCACAGATACGCAGTATTTT. It specifies CASSDSSTDTQYF. This chain links TRBV10-1 with TRBJ2-3; no reliable D call. Per germline, CDR1 WNHNN and CDR2 SYGVQD (reference sequence). Between the trimmed V and J ends, which lost 3 bases and 0 bases, there was a span of 4 bases. This CDR3 has 13 amino acids.

The chain combines TRBV4-3 with TRBJ2-5; D possibly corresponds to TRBD1 (5 bases). The V end was cut by 0 bases, the J end by 5 bases, with 19 bases between. Germline V gene lookup returns CDR1 LGHNA and CDR2 YSLEER. The CDR3 extends over 17 amino acids. Here the CDR3 DNA reads TGCGCCAGCAGCCAAGATTATTTAGGGGCCCTTCCCGAGACCCAGTACTTC. Its protein is CASSQDYLGALPETQYF.

The chain couples TRBV10-3 to TRBJ2-7; 10 nucleotides line up with TRBD2. J was trimmed by 4 bases and V by 3 bases; bases with no gene match: 9. This CDR3 is built from 16 residues. Germline CDR1 ENHRY, CDR2 SYGVKD. The CDR3: CAISEEPGLARYEQYF. CDR3 coding DNA: TGTGCCATCAGTGAAGAACCGGGACTAGCGCGTTACGAGCAGTACTTC.

The V and J genes are TRBV7-9 and TRBJ1-5, with a tentative D call TRBD1 (5 bases). The CDR3 covers 13 residues. V was trimmed by 1 base and J by 6 bases, leaving 7 bases between them. Per germline, CDR1 SEHNR and CDR2 FQNEAQ (reference sequence). The CDR3 sequence is CASSLGRGQPQHF. The CDR3 DNA reads TGTGCCAGCAGCTTAGGGAGGGGTCAGCCCCAGCATTTT. Full variable domain (missing parts from reference TRBV7-9 and TRBJ1-5): DTGVSQNPRHKITKRGQNVTFRCDPISEHNRLYWYRQTLGQGPEFLTYFQNEAQLEKSRLLSDRFSAERPKGSFSTLEIQRTEQGDSAMYLCASSLGRGQPQHFGDGTRLSIL.

The V gene is TRBV5-1, the J gene TRBJ1-2, with D possibly TRBD1 on 5 matching bases. In germline, CDR1 is SGHRS, CDR2 YFSETQ. V was clipped by 5 bases and J by 4 bases, with 15 bases between them. The CDR3 runs to 14 residues. The CDR3 DNA sequence: TGCGCCAGCAGACGGGGGGAAGAGGGCTATGGCTACACCTTC. Its protein is CASRRGEEGYGYTF.

The chain combines TRBV7-9 with TRBJ2-7, with D possibly matching TRBD2 (6 bases). The CDR3 is made up of 16 amino acids. Trimming pared 5 bases from V and 5 bases from J, leaving 22 bases between. From germline, CDR1 is SEHNR and CDR2 FQNEAQ (reference sequence). This chain's CDR3 is CASSKAIAVFGDEQYF. Here the CDR3 DNA reads TGTGCCAGCAGCAAAGCAATAGCGGTGTTTGGAGACGAGCAGTACTTC.

The chain uses TRBV29-1 and TRBJ1-2, with TRBD1 matching over 10 bases. V shed 6 bases, J shed 3 bases, and the junction held 4 bases outside the gene matches. Germline V gives CDR1 SQVTM, CDR2 ANQGSEA. The CDR3 covers 13 residues. CDR3 DNA: TGCAGCGTCTCGACAGGGGGCGACTATGGCTACACCTTC. Protein sequence: CSVSTGGDYGYTF.

This rearrangement joins TRBV4-2 to TRBJ1-5; 9 positions match TRBD1. CDR3 length equals 16 residues. Germline CDR1 and CDR2: LGHNA and YNFKEQ. Losses at the gene ends were 0 bases for V and 8 bases for J; bases not matched to a gene: 8. This chain's CDR3 is CASSQDPLGQGKPQHF. Here the CDR3 DNA reads TGTGCCAGCAGCCAAGATCCGTTGGGACAGGGAAAGCCCCAGCATTTT.

The chain links TRBV4-3 to TRBJ2-7; a weak D match, TRBD1 (5 bases). This CDR3 spans 15 amino acids. Trimming left V 0 bases short and J 2 bases short, with 11 bases between. CDR1 is LGHNA and CDR2 is YSLEER in the germline V gene. The CDR3 region has the DNA TGCGCCAGCAGCCAAGATGTTCCAGGGACCTACGAGCAGTACTTC. The encoded protein is CASSQDVPGTYEQYF.

V is TRBV5-4 and J is TRBJ2-3, with D unclear. The CDR3 consists of 16 residues. The germline V gene has CDR1 SGHNT and CDR2 YYREEE (reference sequence). Trimming removed 0 bases from V and 0 bases from J, with 11 bases in between. The CDR3 here is CASSLEATISTDTQYF. The CDR3 DNA reads as TGTGCCAGCAGCTTGGAGGCTACTATAAGCACAGATACGCAGTATTTT. Full variable domain (rest looked up from reference TRBV5-4 and TRBJ2-3): ETGVTQSPTHLIKTRGQQVTLRCSSQSGHNTVSWYQQALGQGPQFIFQYYREEENGRGNFPPRFSGLQFPNYSSELNVNALELDDSALYLCASSLEATISTDTQYFGPGTRLTVL.

The CDR3 DNA is TGTGCCAGCAGTGAACTCGGACTAGCGCCCACAGATACGCAGTATTTT. The encoded protein is CASSELGLAPTDTQYF. This chain joins TRBV6-1 and TRBJ2-3; 9 bases map to TRBD2. CDR1 and CDR2 from the germline V gene are MNHNS and SASEGT. V shed 2 bases, J shed 2 bases, and the junction held 5 bases outside the gene matches. The CDR3 is made up of 16 amino acids.

Written as DNA, the CDR3 is TGCAGCGTTGAAATCTTGCGTTACTCTGGAAACACCATATATTTT. This codes for CSVEILRYSGNTIYF. The V and J genes are TRBV29-1 and TRBJ1-3; no firm D call. The CDR3 spans 15 residues. V was clipped by 2 bases and J by 0 bases, with 11 bases between them. Germline lookup yields CDR1 SQVTM and CDR2 ANQGSEA.

The chain recombines TRBV9 with TRBJ2-5; D gene unclear. Trimming took 0 bases from V and 5 from J, leaving 8 bases between them. The CDR3 spans 13 residues. Germline V gene data show CDR1 as SGDLS and CDR2 as YYNGEE. The CDR3 region is CASSVEGAETQYF. CDR3 coding DNA: TGTGCCAGCAGCGTAGAAGGAGCGGAGACCCAGTACTTC.